What follows are 17 T cell receptor beta chains derived from one specimen sequenced in a study of OX40 agonist ivuxolimab in advanced cancers. Clones were read by immunoSEQ multiplex PCR, and TCRdb kept only the in-frame ones, dropping some. The profile shows fewer than 90,000 clones, approximately 80% of them singletons. Sequences were derived from CD4+ or CD8+ T cells sorted from blood, sampled in a trial of the OX40 agonist ivuxolimab. These receptor sequences come from an adult with an advanced solid tumor such as melanoma, head and neck, liver or kidney cancer.

CDR3 DNA: TGCGCCAGCAGCCCCGAGACGGGAACGAGGCTTTTGGGGCAGTACTTC. The encoded protein is CASSPETGTRLLGQYF. V and J are TRBV5-1 and TRBJ2-7; D might be TRBD2 (5 bases). The CDR3 covers 16 residues. Germline-derived CDR1 and CDR2 are SGHRS and YFSETQ. V lost 4 bases to trimming and J lost 9 bases, with 26 bases between them.

This clone was detected only a few times. The CDR3 loop reads CASSLISGSGQPQHF. For the CDR3, the DNA is TGTGCCAGCAGCTTAATCTCGGGGTCGGGTCAGCCCCAGCATTTT. The V gene is TRBV7-2, the J gene TRBJ1-5; D uncertain. The CDR3 runs to 15 residues. Trimming took 2 bases from V and 6 from J, leaving 14 bases between them. Germline values: CDR1 SGHTA, CDR2 FQGNSA. Based on the CDR3 plus reference TRBV7-2 and TRBJ1-5, the full variable domain is GAGVSQSPSNKVTEKGKDVELRCDPISGHTALYWYRQSLGQGLEFLIYFQGNSAPDKSGLPSDRFSAERTGGSVSTLTIQRTQQEDSAVYLCASSLISGSGQPQHFGDGTRLSIL.

V usage is TRBV7-2 and J usage is TRBJ2-7, with D maybe TRBD2 (6 bases). Per germline, CDR1 SGHTA and CDR2 FQGNSA. V lost 3 bases to trimming and J lost 4 bases, with 13 bases between them. The CDR3 totals 14 residues. CDR3 coding DNA: TGTGCCAGCAGCTTCCAGGCGGGGCCTTACGAGCAGTACTTC. It specifies CASSFQAGPYEQYF.

CDR3 region: CARAPGELFF. The CDR3 region has the DNA TGTGCCAGGGCCCCCGGGGAGCTGTTTTTT. The chain employs TRBV21-1 and TRBJ2-2; TRBD1, the table's D call, was not compared with the DNA. TRBV21-1 is a documented pseudogene. The CDR3 has 10 residues.

The chain is built from TRBV6-5 and TRBJ2-5; unclear D gene. CDR3 length equals 10 residues. Trimming shortened V by 6 bases and J by 5 bases, and 4 bases separated the two germline ends. From germline, CDR1 is MNHEY and CDR2 SVGAGI. The CDR3 DNA sequence: TGTGCCAGCAGGAAGGAGACCCAGTACTTC. This sequence encodes CASRKETQYF.

The V gene is TRBV15, the J gene TRBJ1-1, with D unclear. This CDR3 comprises 15 residues. V was cut by 4 bases and J by 0 bases, with 12 bases left in between. Germline lookup yields CDR1 LNHNV and CDR2 YYDKDF (reference sequence). CDR3 region: CATSTGRPMNTEAFF. The CDR3 DNA reads as TGTGCCACCAGCACGGGCAGGCCCATGAACACTGAAGCTTTCTTT. Together with reference TRBV15 and TRBJ1-1, the CDR3 gives the full variable domain: DAMVIQNPRYQVTQFGKPVTLSCSQTLNHNVMYWYQQKSSQAPKLLFHYYDKDFNNEADTPDNFQSRRPNTSFCFLDIRSPGLGDTAMYLCATSTGRPMNTEAFFGQGTRLTVV.

This clone was counted once. The chain uses TRBV19 and TRBJ2-3; TRBD2 aligns across 10 bases. Germline V gives CDR1 LNHDA, CDR2 SQIVND (reference sequence). With V trimmed by 5 bases and J by 1 base, 3 bases remained unmatched. The CDR3 sequence is 15 residues long. The CDR3 is CASSSLAGGTDTQYF. The CDR3 DNA follows: TGTGCCAGTAGTTCTCTAGCGGGGGGCACAGATACGCAGTATTTT.

V and J are TRBV6-1 and TRBJ1-4; 9 nucleotides agree with TRBD1. The length of the CDR3 is 16 residues. Per germline, CDR1 MNHNS and CDR2 SASEGT. With 2 bases clipped from V and 3 bases from J, the junction kept 4 bases outside the gene matches. The CDR3 DNA follows: TGTGCCAGCAGTGAAACAGGGGGCGCGGCTAATGAAAAACTGTTTTTT. Encoded protein: CASSETGGAANEKLFF.

The rearrangement uses TRBV7-6 and TRBJ2-7; D gene unclear. V lost 5 bases and J 2 bases, leaving 10 bases between the germline ends. This CDR3 comprises 13 residues. Germline V lookup: CDR1 SGHVS, CDR2 FNYEAQ. The CDR3 DNA reads as TGTGCCAGCAGCGTCCGGGTCACCTACGAGCAGTACTTC. Translated, it gives CASSVRVTYEQYF. Full variable domain (remainder filled in from reference TRBV7-6 and TRBJ2-7): GAGVSQSPRYKVTKRGQDVALRCDPISGHVSLYWYRQALGQGPEFLTYFNYEAQQDKSGLPNDRFSAERPEGSISTLTIQRTEQRDSAMYRCASSVRVTYEQYFGPGTRLTVT.

The gene calls are TRBV2 and TRBJ2-2, with D possibly being TRBD2 (5 bases). Germline CDR1 and CDR2: SNHLY and FYNNEI. The V end was cut by 6 bases, the J end by 6 bases, with 17 bases between. This CDR3 spans 15 amino acids. Here the CDR3 DNA reads TGTGCCAGCAGCGCCGCGACTCAGAGGGCCGGGGAGCTGTTTTTT. Amino acid sequence: CASSAATQRAGELFF.

The rearrangement links TRBV27 to TRBJ2-7; 8 nucleotides align to TRBD1. CDR1 is MNHEY and CDR2 is SMNVEV in the germline V gene (reference sequence). J gave up 4 bases and V 6 bases, and 8 bases lay outside the gene matches. CDR3 length: 14 amino acids. The CDR3 loop is CASRRDRSAYEQYF. CDR3 sequence (DNA): TGTGCCAGCAGGAGGGACAGGTCCGCTTACGAGCAGTACTTC.

This chain joins TRBV5-6 and TRBJ2-2; D perhaps matches TRBD2 (6 bases). V was cut by 4 bases and J by 5 bases, with 15 bases left in between. The germline gives CDR1 SGHDT, CDR2 YYEEEE. This CDR3 region has 15 residues. The CDR3 sequence: CASSPTRGRTGELFF. The DNA of the CDR3 is TGTGCCAGCAGCCCGACTAGGGGTAGGACCGGGGAGCTGTTTTTT.

This clone occurred once. The genes are TRBV7-2 and TRBJ2-7; D remains ambiguous. Trimming left V 8 bases short and J 7 bases short, with 15 bases between. The CDR3 contains 12 residues. The V gene's germline CDR1 is SGHTA and CDR2 FQGNSA. The CDR3 sequence is CASGAGAREQYF. The CDR3 region has the DNA TGTGCCAGCGGAGCCGGCGCTCGGGAGCAGTACTTC.

The sample holds one count of this clone. The chain has TRBV5-1 and TRBJ2-5; D may correspond to TRBD1 or TRBD2 (5 bases each). Looked up from germline, CDR1 is SGHRS and CDR2 is YFSETQ. This CDR3 spans 14 amino acids. Trimming left V 7 bases short and J 5 bases short, with 18 bases between. CDR3 DNA sequence: TGCGCCAGCGGGCAGCTTACGGGACCGGAGACCCAGTACTTC. Residues: CASGQLTGPETQYF.

V and J are TRBV7-2 and TRBJ1-2; TRBD1 is a possible D gene (6 bases). The CDR3 length is 14 residues. Germline lookup yields CDR1 SGHTA and CDR2 FQGNSA. Trimming removed 5 bases at V and 2 bases at J, with 12 bases between. CDR3 bases: TGTGCCAGCAGCCTGACAGGACAAAACTATGGCTACACCTTC. Its translation: CASSLTGQNYGYTF.

This clone turned up a few times. The chain recombines TRBV18 with TRBJ1-1, with D perhaps matching TRBD1 (5 bases). Germline V CDR1 and CDR2: KGHSH, LQKENI. This CDR3 region has 12 residues. V was clipped by 4 bases and J by 6 bases, with 9 bases between them. DNA of the CDR3: TGTGCCAGCTCACTGACAGCCTCTGAAGCTTTCTTT. Its translation: CASSLTASEAFF.

This rearrangement joins TRBV10-3 to TRBJ1-2, with 7 bases matching TRBD1. With V trimmed by 10 bases and J by 1 base, 6 bases remained unmatched. The CDR3 runs 13 residues. The V gene's germline CDR1 is ENHRY and CDR2 SYGVKD. CDR3 protein: CATSGTDNYGYTF. The CDR3 DNA sequence: TGTGCCACCTCCGGGACAGATAACTATGGCTACACCTTC.